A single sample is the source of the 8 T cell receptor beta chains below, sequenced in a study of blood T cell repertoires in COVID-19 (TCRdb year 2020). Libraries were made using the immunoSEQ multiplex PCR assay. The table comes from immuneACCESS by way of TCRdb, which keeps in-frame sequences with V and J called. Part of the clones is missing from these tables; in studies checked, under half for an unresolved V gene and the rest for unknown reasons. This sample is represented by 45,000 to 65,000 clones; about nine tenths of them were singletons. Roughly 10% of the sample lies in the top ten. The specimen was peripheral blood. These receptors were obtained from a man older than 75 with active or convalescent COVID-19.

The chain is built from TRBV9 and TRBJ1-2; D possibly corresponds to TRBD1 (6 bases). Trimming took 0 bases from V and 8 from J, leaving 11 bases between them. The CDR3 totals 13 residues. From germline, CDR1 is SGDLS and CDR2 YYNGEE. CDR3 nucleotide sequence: TGTGCCAGCAGCGTAGCGGGGGGCGCAGGCTACACCTTC. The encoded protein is CASSVAGGAGYTF.

This chain's CDR3 is CASSEPGGKQDEAFF. The CDR3 DNA reads TGCGCCAGCAGTGAGCCGGGGGGAAAACAGGATGAAGCTTTCTTT. The V and J genes are TRBV10-1 and TRBJ1-1; a possible D gene is TRBD1 (5 bases). Germline assignment: CDR1 WNHNN and CDR2 SYGVQD (reference sequence). The CDR3 is 15 residues long. Trimming removed 2 bases from V and 7 bases from J, with 17 bases in between.

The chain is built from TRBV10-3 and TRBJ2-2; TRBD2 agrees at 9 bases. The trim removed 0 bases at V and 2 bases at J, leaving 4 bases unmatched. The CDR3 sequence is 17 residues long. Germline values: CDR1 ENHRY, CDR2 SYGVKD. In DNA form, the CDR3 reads TGTGCCATCAGTGAGTCGTTGGGGACTAGCAACACCGGGGAGCTGTTTTTT. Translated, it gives CAISESLGTSNTGELFF.

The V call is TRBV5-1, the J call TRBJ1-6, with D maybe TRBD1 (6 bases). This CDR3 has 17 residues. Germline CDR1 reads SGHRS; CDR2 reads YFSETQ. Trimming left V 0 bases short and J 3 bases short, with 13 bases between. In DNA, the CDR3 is TGCGCCAGCAGCTTGGACGTGGCAGGGGACTATAATTCACCCCTCCACTTT. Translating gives CASSLDVAGDYNSPLHF.

The DNA of the CDR3 is TGTGCCAGTAGTATAAATTTGGACAGGGCGGCGTCCTATAATTCACCCCTCCACTTT. Encoded protein: CASSINLDRAASYNSPLHF. The J gene is TRBJ1-6, the V gene TRBV19; 8 bases are shared with TRBD1. Germline trimming cut 2 bases from V and 1 base from J; bases unmatched to any gene: 10. Germline V gene data show CDR1 as LNHDA and CDR2 as SQIVND (reference sequence). The CDR3 has 19 residues.

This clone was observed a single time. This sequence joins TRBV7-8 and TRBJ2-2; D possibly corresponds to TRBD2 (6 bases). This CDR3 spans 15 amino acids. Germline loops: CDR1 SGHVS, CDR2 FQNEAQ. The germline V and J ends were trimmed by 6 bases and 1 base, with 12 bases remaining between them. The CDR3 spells CASRPAGLNTGELFF. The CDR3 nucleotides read TGTGCCAGCAGACCAGCGGGCCTGAACACCGGGGAGCTGTTTTTT.

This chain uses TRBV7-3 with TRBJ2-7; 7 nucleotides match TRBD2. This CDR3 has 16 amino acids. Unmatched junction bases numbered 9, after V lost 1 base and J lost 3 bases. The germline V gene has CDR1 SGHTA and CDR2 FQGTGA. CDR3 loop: CASSLILAGVDYEQYF. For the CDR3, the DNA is TGTGCCAGCAGCTTAATCTTGGCGGGGGTTGACTACGAGCAGTACTTC.

CDR3: CAWRSRAALEGAFF. CDR3 DNA: TGTGCCTGGAGAAGCCGGGCAGCCCTAGAGGGAGCTTTCTTT. This chain joins TRBV30 and TRBJ1-1; D is undetermined. CDR3 length: 14 residues. V lost 3 bases and J 10 bases, leaving 21 bases between the germline ends. The V gene's germline CDR1 is GTSNPN and CDR2 SVGIG (reference sequence).